The 25 T cell receptor beta chains reported below all come from one sample, sequenced in a study of blood T cells in healthy people across ages. Next came a second PCR, run for roughly 6 to 11 cycles, which used a sample-barcoded 5' primer along with a J-beta primer mix. TCRdb analysed the 5' RACE reads with MiXCR anew, one entry per CDR3 protein. In the table there are 600,000 to 800,000 distinct CDR3 sequences, over 40% of which are singletons. Sequenced sample: blood. All receptors derive from a woman of 80 years or more in good health.

V is TRBV12-3 or TRBV12-4 and J is TRBJ2-7, with D perhaps TRBD2 (7 bases). This CDR3 has 14 amino acids. The germline V and J ends were trimmed by 3 bases and 7 bases, with 16 bases remaining between them. The CDR3 DNA reads as TGTGCCAGCAGTTTGGAGGGGGGGGCCGGGGAGCAGTACTTC. Amino acid sequence: CASSLEGGAGEQYF.

This clonotype was counted between two and nine times. This rearrangement joins TRBV12-3 or TRBV12-4 to TRBJ1-4; TRBD1 matches at 8 bases. V gave up 5 bases and J gave up 2 bases; unmatched junction bases: 7. This CDR3 contains 16 residues. CDR3 loop: CASSPYRGLTNEKLFF. CDR3 nucleotides: TGTGCCAGCAGTCCATACAGGGGGTTGACTAATGAAAAACTGTTTTTT.

The chain links TRBV19 to TRBJ2-5; D is tentatively TRBD1 or TRBD2 (5 bases each). V was shortened by 4 bases and J by 4 bases, with 16 bases between the two germline ends. This CDR3 has 15 residues. Germline CDR1 and CDR2: LNHDA and SQIVND (reference sequence). CDR3 nucleotides: TGTGCCAGTAGTAATCAGGGAGTAACAGGAGAGACCCAGTACTTC. It translates to CASSNQGVTGETQYF.

This chain connects TRBV4-2 to TRBJ2-7; unclear D gene. This CDR3 has 14 residues. Germline values: CDR1 LGHNA, CDR2 YNFKEQ. Trimming took 0 bases from V and 7 from J, leaving 13 bases between them. Here the CDR3 reads CASSQDSSYREQYF. The DNA for the CDR3 is TGTGCCAGCAGCCAAGACAGTTCTTATCGTGAGCAGTACTTC.

V is TRBV20-1 and J is TRBJ1-1, with 10 bases lining up with TRBD1. CDR1 and CDR2 from the germline V gene are DFQATT and SNEGSKA (reference sequence). This CDR3 is 18 amino acids long. V lost 1 base, J lost 0 bases, and 11 bases stayed unmatched. CDR3 region: CSARALRDRGSLNTEAFF. For the CDR3, the DNA is TGCAGTGCTAGAGCCCTCCGGGACAGGGGTTCCCTGAACACTGAAGCTTTCTTT.

This chain joins TRBV4-2 and TRBJ2-3; TRBD2 might be the D (7 bases). This CDR3 has 15 residues. Germline V CDR1 and CDR2: LGHNA, YNFKEQ. V lost 3 bases and J 6 bases, leaving 16 bases between the germline ends. The CDR3: CASSHLAGATDTQYF. The DNA of the CDR3 is TGTGCCAGCAGCCACTTGGCGGGGGCAACCGATACGCAGTATTTT.

To note about this clonotype: Being one base from a much bigger clone, this may be a read error. The chain is built from TRBV6-5 and TRBJ2-2, with D possibly matching TRBD2 (6 bases). CDR3 size: 13 residues. The germline V gene encodes CDR1 MNHEY and CDR2 SVGAGI. This CDR3 reads CASSLGAVGEVFF. Here the CDR3 DNA reads TGTGCCAGCAGCCTTGGGGCTGTCGGGGAGGTGTTTTTT.

This clonotype was seen ten or more times. V is TRBV7-3 and J is TRBJ2-1; D perhaps matches TRBD2 (6 bases). CDR1 is SGHTA, CDR2 FQGTGA, per germline. The CDR3 spans 15 residues. Deletions cut 1 base from V and 3 bases from J, with 10 bases between. CDR3 coding DNA: TGTGCCAGCAGCTTAAGCGGGGCGGACTACAATGAGCAGTTCTTC. This gives the protein CASSLSGADYNEQFF.

This clonotype has only a few counts. The chain employs TRBV10-3 and TRBJ2-1; 11 nucleotides align to TRBD1. This CDR3 is built from 14 residues. Germline V gene sequence: CDR1 ENHRY, CDR2 SYGVKD. Trimming removed 10 bases from V and 9 bases from J; junction bases left unmatched: 11. Here the CDR3 DNA reads TGTGCCACCAACCACGGACAGGGGGCGGGTGAGCAGTTCTTC. Protein product: CATNHGQGAGEQFF.

V is TRBV12-3 or TRBV12-4 and J is TRBJ2-1; 10 nucleotides align to TRBD2. The V gene end was trimmed by 7 bases and the J gene end by 10 bases; junction bases not matched to a gene: 19. The CDR3 is made up of 17 amino acids. This chain's CDR3 is CASKASGSGPGTAEQFF. Written as DNA, the CDR3 is TGTGCCAGCAAGGCTAGCGGGAGCGGACCGGGGACCGCGGAGCAGTTCTTC.

The sample holds a few counts of this clonotype. V gene TRBV7-2 combines with J gene TRBJ2-5; D is unclear. CDR1 is SGHTA, CDR2 FQGNSA, per germline. With 5 bases removed from V and 11 bases from J, the gap between germline ends came to 24 bases. This CDR3 spans 15 amino acids. The CDR3 sequence: CASSPLESARNEQYF. CDR3 nucleotides: TGTGCCAGCAGCCCTTTAGAGTCGGCGCGGAATGAGCAGTACTTC.

This clonotype appeared a few times. The rearrangement links TRBV20-1 to TRBJ2-7; D unresolved. The CDR3 spans 11 residues. V shed 4 bases and J shed 4 bases, with 8 bases lying between them. Germline CDR1 is DFQATT and CDR2 is SNEGSKA (reference sequence). The CDR3, as DNA: TGCAGTGCTATGGATAATTACGAGCAGTACTTC. It codes for CSAMDNYEQYF.

The CDR3 reads CASSTLTSGSTDTQYF. The CDR3 DNA sequence: TGCGCCAGCAGCACCCTGACTAGCGGGAGCACAGATACGCAGTATTTT. This chain links TRBV5-1 with TRBJ2-3; the match to TRBD2 covers 10 bases. The V and J ends lost 4 bases and 0 bases, in that order; junction bases with no gene match: 5. Germline V gene data show CDR1 as SGHRS and CDR2 as YFSETQ. The CDR3 loop spans 16 amino acids.

A few counts support this clonotype. The CDR3 region is CASSVVSGQQETQYF. DNA for the CDR3: TGCGCCAGCAGCGTAGTCTCGGGACAGCAAGAGACCCAGTACTTC. This rearrangement joins TRBV5-1 to TRBJ2-5; the match to TRBD1 covers 7 bases. The CDR3 sequence is 15 residues long. Germline CDR1 and CDR2: SGHRS and YFSETQ. V gave up 4 bases and J gave up 2 bases; unmatched junction bases: 8.

Of note for this clonotype: Given a much more abundant clone one base away, this may be a read error. V is TRBV5-1 and J is TRBJ2-5; a possible D gene is TRBD2 (6 bases). This CDR3 region has 16 residues. Germline CDR1 SGHRS, CDR2 YFSETQ. V lost 5 bases and J lost 2, with 19 bases in between. The CDR3 reads CASRYGATSAQETQYF. The CDR3, as DNA: TGCGCCAGCAGGTACGGAGCGACTAGTGCACAAGAGACCCAGTACTTC.

This clonotype was seen repeatedly, ten times or more. V gene TRBV2 combines with J gene TRBJ2-1; a weak D match, TRBD1 (5 bases). The length of the CDR3 is 13 residues. In germline, CDR1 is SNHLY, CDR2 FYNNEI. V was cut by 1 base and J by 6 bases, with 7 bases left in between. This chain's CDR3 is CASSEGRANEQFF. DNA of the CDR3: TGTGCCAGCAGTGAAGGCAGGGCCAATGAGCAGTTCTTC.

At least ten counts were recorded for this clonotype. The chain combines TRBV20-1 with TRBJ2-1; perhaps TRBD1 as D (6 bases). CDR3 size: 13 residues. Germline V gives CDR1 DFQATT, CDR2 SNEGSKA (reference sequence). CDR3 nucleotide sequence: TGCAGCCTGGTTCAGGGGCTTTACAATGAGCAGTTCTTC. This codes for CSLVQGLYNEQFF.

Written as DNA, the CDR3 is TGTGCCAGCAGGGCCCGGGTTGCGGATACGCAGTATTTT. Protein product: CASRARVADTQYF. The chain couples TRBV6-6 to TRBJ2-3, with no clear D. The CDR3 length is 13 residues. Germline loops: CDR1 MNHNY, CDR2 SVGAGI (reference sequence). The V end lost 6 bases, the J end lost 6 bases, and 13 bases lay between the germline ends.

The V and J genes are TRBV24-1 and TRBJ1-1; TRBD1 aligns across 8 bases. CDR3 length: 18 residues. V was clipped by 4 bases and J by 5 bases; unmatched bases: 17. Germline lookup yields CDR1 KGHDR and CDR2 SFDVKD. The CDR3 bases are TGTGCCACCAGTGACCTAACAGGGGGGCGAGGGATAGGGACTGAAGCTTTCTTT. Its protein is CATSDLTGGRGIGTEAFF.

The chain links TRBV20-1 to TRBJ2-1; D may match TRBD1 or TRBD2 (5 bases each). In germline, CDR1 is DFQATT, CDR2 SNEGSKA (reference sequence). The length of the CDR3 is 13 residues. The CDR3 protein is CTEASGGYNEQFF. In DNA form, the CDR3 reads TGCACCGAAGCTTCTGGGGGCTACAATGAGCAGTTCTTC.

The V call is TRBV5-1, the J call TRBJ2-5; D might be TRBD2 (6 bases). The length of the CDR3 is 15 residues. CDR1 SGHRS and CDR2 YFSETQ come from the germline V gene. With 3 bases removed from V and 8 bases from J, the gap between germline ends came to 20 bases. Here the CDR3 reads CASSSRGISQGTQYF. DNA for the CDR3: TGCGCCAGCAGCTCGCGCGGGATCTCTCAGGGAACCCAGTACTTC.

Only a few counts were recorded for this clonotype. A much more abundant neighbour one base away suggests this may be a read error. The CDR3 sequence is CASSHMVPNQETQYF. The CDR3, as DNA: TGTGCCAGCAGCCACATGGTTCCCAACCAAGAGACCCAGTACTTC. V and J are TRBV5-6 and TRBJ2-5; D gene ambiguous. The V end was cut by 4 bases, the J end by 0 bases, with 13 bases between. The CDR3 is 15 amino acids. Germline CDR1 is SGHDT and CDR2 is YYEEEE.

The rearrangement uses TRBV27 and TRBJ2-3; TRBD2 agrees at 8 bases. Germline-derived CDR1 and CDR2 are MNHEY and SMNVEV (reference sequence). The V gene end was trimmed by 7 bases and the J gene end by 5 bases; junction bases not matched to a gene: 11. This CDR3 comprises 15 residues. CDR3 coding DNA: TGTGCCAGCACCCTGACGGGAGGGTTACTAGATACGCAGTATTTT. Residues: CASTLTGGLLDTQYF.

This CDR3 reads CASSLSGTSSHEQYF. CDR3 in DNA: TGCGCCAGCAGCTTATCAGGGACTAGTTCCCACGAGCAGTACTTC. This chain links TRBV5-1 with TRBJ2-7; 8 nucleotides line up with TRBD2. The CDR3 spans 15 residues. Germline trimming cut 2 bases from V and 5 bases from J; bases unmatched to any gene: 9. Germline values: CDR1 SGHRS, CDR2 YFSETQ.

The rearrangement links TRBV10-3 to TRBJ1-6; perhaps TRBD1 as D (5 bases). Trimming pared 8 bases from V and 9 bases from J, leaving 17 bases between. Germline CDR1 and CDR2: ENHRY and SYGVKD. This CDR3 has 14 amino acids. The CDR3 reads CAIGAGNMGSPLHF. The CDR3 DNA sequence: TGTGCCATCGGGGCAGGGAATATGGGTTCACCCCTCCACTTT.